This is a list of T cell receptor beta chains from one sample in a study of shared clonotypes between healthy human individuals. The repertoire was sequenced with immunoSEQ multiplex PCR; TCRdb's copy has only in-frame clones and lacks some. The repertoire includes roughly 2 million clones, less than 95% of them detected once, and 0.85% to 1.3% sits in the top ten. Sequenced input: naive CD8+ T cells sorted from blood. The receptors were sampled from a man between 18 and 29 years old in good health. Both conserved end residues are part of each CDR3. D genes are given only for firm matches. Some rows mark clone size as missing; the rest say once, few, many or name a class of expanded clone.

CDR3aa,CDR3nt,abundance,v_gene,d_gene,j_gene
CAWSAPWTENTEAFF,TGTGCCTGGAGTGCCCCCTGGACCGAAAACACTGAAGCTTTCTTT,-,TRBV30,-,TRBJ1-1
CASSLVGTTYEQYF,TGTGCCAGCAGCTTAGTGGGGACCACCTACGAGCAGTACTTC,-,TRBV7-2,-,TRBJ2-7
CASSSPGGYGSEQFF,TGTGCCAGCAGCTCTCCAGGGGGGTACGGCAGTGAGCAGTTCTTC,-,TRBV28,-,TRBJ2-1
CASSQLRGTVDTQYF,TGTGCCAGCAGCCAACTCCGTGGGACAGTGGATACGCAGTATTTT,once,TRBV14,TRBD1,TRBJ2-3
CASSPTSGGPDTGELFF,TGTGCCAGCAGCCCTACTAGCGGGGGGCCCGACACCGGGGAGCTGTTTTTT,-,TRBV5-4,TRBD2,TRBJ2-2
CASSQEQGSYEQYF,TGCGCCAGCAGCCAGGAACAGGGCTCCTACGAGCAGTACTTC,-,TRBV4-1,-,TRBJ2-7
CASSVAGADYNSPLHF,TGTGCCAGCAGCGTAGCTGGGGCTGATTATAATTCACCCCTCCACTTT,-,TRBV9,-,TRBJ1-6
CASSLFSVEGTHEQYF,TGTGCCAGCAGTTTATTTTCGGTGGAGGGCACCCACGAGCAGTACTTC,-,TRBV28,-,TRBJ2-7
CASSQEPPTGENTEAFF,TGCGCCAGCAGCCAAGAACCTCCGACAGGGGAGAACACTGAAGCTTTCTTT,-,TRBV4-3,TRBD1,TRBJ1-1
CAISDPTREGQAGEQYF,TGTGCCATCAGTGACCCAACCAGGGAGGGACAAGCGGGGGAGCAGTACTTC,-,TRBV10-3,-,TRBJ2-7
CASSFGGEDEKLFF,TGTGCCAGCAGTTTTGGGGGGGAGGATGAAAAACTGTTTTTT,-,TRBV6-6,-,TRBJ1-4
CASSFGGSLEQYF,TGTGCCAGCAGTTTCGGCGGGAGCCTCGAGCAGTACTTC,-,TRBV6-5,TRBD2,TRBJ2-7
CASSSGTGGYEQYF,TGTGCCAGCAGCTCCGGGACAGGGGGTTACGAGCAGTACTTC,-,TRBV7-9,TRBD1,TRBJ2-7
CASSTQLAGALYNEQFF,TGTGCCAGCAGCACCCAACTAGCGGGGGCCCTTTACAATGAGCAGTTCTTC,-,TRBV9,TRBD2,TRBJ2-1
CASSLAGGGQTEAFF,TGTGCCAGCAGTTTAGCAGGGGGAGGCCAGACTGAAGCTTTCTTT,-,TRBV27,TRBD1,TRBJ1-1
CASSDIGAYGYTF,TGTGCCAGCAGTGACATCGGGGCCTATGGCTACACCTTC,-,TRBV28,-,TRBJ1-2
CASSFGTGSEQYF,TGTGCCAGCAGCTTCGGGACAGGTTCCGAGCAGTACTTC,-,TRBV5-6,TRBD1,TRBJ2-7
CASSGTGGITGELFF,TGTGCCAGCAGTGGGACAGGGGGTATCACCGGGGAGCTGTTTTTT,-,TRBV2,TRBD1,TRBJ2-2
CASSLLPVRETQYF,TGCGCCAGCAGCTTGTTGCCCGTGCGGGAGACCCAGTACTTC,few,TRBV5-1,-,TRBJ2-5
CASSGLIGFGNQPQHF,TGTGCCAGCAGTGGACTTATAGGGTTCGGCAATCAGCCCCAGCATTTT,-,TRBV28,-,TRBJ1-5
CASSHLGREAFF,TGTGCCAGCAGTCACCTGGGACGAGAAGCTTTCTTT,-,TRBV25-1,-,TRBJ1-1
CASSPAASSYEQYF,TGTGCCAGTTCGCCAGCCGCAAGTTCCTACGAGCAGTACTTC,-,TRBV19,-,TRBJ2-7
CASSSGTSGTLSYEQYF,TGTGCCAGCAGCTCAGGGACTAGCGGGACCCTCTCCTACGAGCAGTACTTC,-,TRBV7-2,TRBD2,TRBJ2-7
CAWRQGNSYEQYF,TGTGCCTGGAGACAGGGGAATTCCTACGAGCAGTACTTC,-,TRBV30,TRBD1,TRBJ2-7
CASTTHRGDFNYGYTF,TGTGCCAGCACCACCCACAGGGGCGACTTTAACTATGGCTACACCTTC,-,TRBV7-9,TRBD1,TRBJ1-2
CASSFDGSGDTQYF,TGTGCCAGCAGCTTTGACGGGAGTGGAGATACGCAGTATTTT,-,TRBV7-9,-,TRBJ2-3
CASSSDDYSNQPQHF,TGTGCCAGCAGCTCGGACGATTATAGCAATCAGCCCCAGCATTTT,-,TRBV7-9,-,TRBJ1-5
CASSVEGFNQPQHF,TGTGCCAGCAGCGTAGAGGGTTTCAATCAGCCCCAGCATTTT,-,TRBV9,-,TRBJ1-5
CASIAESNTEAFF,TGTGCCAGCATAGCAGAATCTAACACTGAAGCTTTCTTT,-,TRBV7-9,-,TRBJ1-1
CASSTTGTGVWETQYF,TGTGCCAGCAGCACTACCGGGACAGGGGTATGGGAGACCCAGTACTTC,-,TRBV5-6,TRBD1,TRBJ2-5
CASSFGQGNYEQYF,TGTGCCAGCAGTTTCGGACAGGGAAACTACGAGCAGTACTTC,-,TRBV28,TRBD1,TRBJ2-7
CASTLRTGLGELFF,TGTGCCAGCACCCTAAGGACAGGGCTCGGGGAGCTGTTTTTT,once,TRBV6-6,TRBD1,TRBJ2-2
CAWSVVGRPGSGNTIYF,TGTGCCTGGAGTGTGGTAGGAAGGCCGGGCTCTGGAAACACCATATATTTT,few,TRBV30,-,TRBJ1-3
CASSFSYQETQYF,TGTGCCAGCAGCTTCTCGTACCAAGAGACCCAGTACTTC,-,TRBV5-6,-,TRBJ2-5
CSAIDTEAFF,TGCAGCGCCATTGACACTGAAGCTTTCTTT,-,TRBV29-1,-,TRBJ1-1
CASSQDPGIAGLELFF,TGCGCCAGCAGCCAAGATCCGGGGATAGCGGGGCTAGAGCTGTTTTTT,once,TRBV4-1,TRBD2,TRBJ2-2
CASSFYPGTYEGTEAFF,TGCGCCAGCAGCTTTTACCCTGGGACCTACGAGGGCACTGAAGCTTTCTTT,-,TRBV5-1,-,TRBJ1-1
CASSQDSPGSYGYTF,TGTGCCAGCAGCCAGGACTCCCCGGGAAGCTATGGCTACACCTTC,-,TRBV5-6,-,TRBJ1-2
CASSPWTGGATDTQYF,TGTGCCAGCAGCCCTTGGACAGGGGGCGCGACAGATACGCAGTATTTT,-,TRBV14,TRBD1,TRBJ2-3
CASSFVVGASYEQYF,TGTGCCAGCAGCTTCGTAGTGGGGGCCTCCTACGAGCAGTACTTC,-,TRBV11-1,-,TRBJ2-7
CASSLDRGAYEQYF,TGTGCCAGCAGCTTGGACAGGGGGGCCTACGAGCAGTACTTC,-,TRBV5-6,TRBD1,TRBJ2-7
CASSEDRANTDTQYF,TGCGCCAGCAGCGAGGACAGAGCCAACACAGATACGCAGTATTTT,-,TRBV4-3,-,TRBJ2-3
CASSFGEGGQPQHF,TGTGCCAGCAGTTTCGGGGAGGGAGGTCAGCCCCAGCATTTT,-,TRBV28,-,TRBJ1-5
CASSPSAGGANVLTF,TGTGCCAGCAGCCCCAGTGCAGGCGGGGCCAACGTCCTGACTTTC,-,TRBV7-2,-,TRBJ2-6
CASSQEAGQFITQYF,TGCGCCAGCAGCCAAGAGGCGGGACAGTTCATAACCCAGTACTTC,once,TRBV4-1,-,TRBJ2-5
CASSRLGGQDTQYF,TGTGCCAGCAGCCGTTTAGGGGGCCAAGATACGCAGTATTTT,-,TRBV7-6,TRBD1,TRBJ2-3
CASSSAETTKQYF,TGTGCCAGTAGTTCAGCGGAAACTACGAAGCAGTACTTC,-,TRBV19,-,TRBJ2-7
CASSLTGGIANQPQHF,TGTGCCAGCAGCCTAACAGGGGGCATCGCCAATCAGCCCCAGCATTTT,-,TRBV28,TRBD1,TRBJ1-5
CASGGLAGIRTDTQYF,TGTGCTAGTGGTGGACTAGCGGGGATCCGCACAGATACGCAGTATTTT,-,TRBV12-5,TRBD2,TRBJ2-3
CASSSDRGYNEQFF,TGTGCCAGCAGCTCAGACAGGGGTTACAATGAGCAGTTCTTC,once,TRBV7-9,TRBD1,TRBJ2-1
CASSSPGAGDYNEQFF,TGTGCCAGCAGTTCCCCGGGGGCGGGGGACTACAATGAGCAGTTCTTC,-,TRBV27,-,TRBJ2-1
CASSPSQGRLYEQYF,TGTGCCAGTAGTCCCTCGCAGGGTCGGCTCTACGAGCAGTACTTC,-,TRBV19,-,TRBJ2-7
CASSLFSGTSRAGELFF,TGTGCCAGCAGTTTATTCTCCGGGACTAGCAGGGCCGGGGAGCTGTTTTTT,-,TRBV27,TRBD2,TRBJ2-2
CASSLDLSEQYF,TGTGCCAGCAGCTTGGACCTCTCCGAGCAGTACTTC,-,TRBV5-6,-,TRBJ2-7
CASSELGSGATYEQYF,TGTGCCAGCAGTGAACTGGGGAGCGGGGCCACCTACGAGCAGTACTTC,-,TRBV6-1,TRBD2,TRBJ2-7
CASSLDASGRRTGELFF,TGTGCCAGCAGCTTAGACGCTAGCGGGAGGCGCACCGGGGAGCTGTTTTTT,-,TRBV7-2,TRBD2,TRBJ2-2
CASRVVREGYEQYF,TGTGCCAGCAGGGTAGTCCGGGAGGGCTACGAGCAGTACTTC,-,TRBV27,TRBD2,TRBJ2-7
CATSSPVQTNSYEQYF,TGTGCCACCAGCAGCCCAGTCCAAACTAACTCCTACGAGCAGTACTTC,-,TRBV15,-,TRBJ2-7
CASSLSSREDGYTF,TGTGCCAGCAGCTTATCGAGCCGGGAGGATGGCTACACCTTC,-,TRBV7-9,-,TRBJ1-2